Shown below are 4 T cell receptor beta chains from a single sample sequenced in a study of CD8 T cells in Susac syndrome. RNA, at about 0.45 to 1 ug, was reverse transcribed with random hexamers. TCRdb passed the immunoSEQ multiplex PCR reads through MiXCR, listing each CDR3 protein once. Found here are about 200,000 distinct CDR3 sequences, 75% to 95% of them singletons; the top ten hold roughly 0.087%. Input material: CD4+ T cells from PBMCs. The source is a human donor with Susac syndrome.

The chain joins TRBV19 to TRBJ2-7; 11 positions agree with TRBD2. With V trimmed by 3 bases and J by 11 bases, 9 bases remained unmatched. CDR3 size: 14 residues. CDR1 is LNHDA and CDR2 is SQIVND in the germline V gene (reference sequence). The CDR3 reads CASSIDSLAGGKYF. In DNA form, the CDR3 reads TGTGCCAGTAGTATTGATTCCCTAGCGGGAGGCAAGTACTTC.

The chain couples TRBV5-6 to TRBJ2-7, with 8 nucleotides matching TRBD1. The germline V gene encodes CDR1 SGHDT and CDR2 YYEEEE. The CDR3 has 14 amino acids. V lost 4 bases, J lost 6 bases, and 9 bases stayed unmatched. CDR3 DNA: TGTGCCAGCAGCCCCAGGGGGCGAATTTCCGAGCAGTACTTC. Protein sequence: CASSPRGRISEQYF.

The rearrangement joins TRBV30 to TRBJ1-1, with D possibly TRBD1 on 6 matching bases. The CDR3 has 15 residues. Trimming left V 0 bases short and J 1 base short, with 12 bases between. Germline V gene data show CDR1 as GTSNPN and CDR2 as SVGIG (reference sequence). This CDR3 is CAWSVLGGRNTEAFF. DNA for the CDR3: TGTGCCTGGAGTGTACTCGGGGGCCGGAACACTGAAGCTTTCTTT. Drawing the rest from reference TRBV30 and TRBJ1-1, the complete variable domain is SQTIHQWPATLVQPVGSPLSLECTVEGTSNPNLYWYRQAAGRGLQLLFYSVGIGQISSEVPQNLSASRPQDRQFILSSKKLLLSDSGFYLCAWSVLGGRNTEAFFGQGTRLTVV.

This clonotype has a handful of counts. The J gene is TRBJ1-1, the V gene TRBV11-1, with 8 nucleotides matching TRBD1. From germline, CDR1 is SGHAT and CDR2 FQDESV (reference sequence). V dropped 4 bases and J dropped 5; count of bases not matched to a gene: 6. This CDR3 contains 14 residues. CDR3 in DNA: TGTGCCAGCAGCTCCGGACAGGGAGGGACTGAAGCTTTCTTT. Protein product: CASSSGQGGTEAFF.